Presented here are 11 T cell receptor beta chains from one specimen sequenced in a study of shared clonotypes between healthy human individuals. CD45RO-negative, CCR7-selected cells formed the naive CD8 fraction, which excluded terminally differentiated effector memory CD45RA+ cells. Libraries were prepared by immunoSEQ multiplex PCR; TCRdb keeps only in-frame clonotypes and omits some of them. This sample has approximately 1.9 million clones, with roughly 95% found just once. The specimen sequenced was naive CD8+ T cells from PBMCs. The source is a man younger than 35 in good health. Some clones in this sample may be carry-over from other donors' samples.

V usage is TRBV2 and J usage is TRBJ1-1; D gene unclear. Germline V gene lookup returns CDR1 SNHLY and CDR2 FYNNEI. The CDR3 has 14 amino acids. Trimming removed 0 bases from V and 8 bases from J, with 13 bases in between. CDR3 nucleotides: TGTGCCAGCAGTGAAGCGCTTCCCGAAGGGGAAGCTTTCTTT. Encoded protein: CASSEALPEGEAFF. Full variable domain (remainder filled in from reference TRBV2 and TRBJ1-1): EPEVTQTPSHQVTQMGQEVILRCVPISNHLYFYWYRQILGQKVEFLVSFYNNEISEKSEIFDDQFSVERPDGSNFTLKIRSTKLEDSAMYFCASSEALPEGEAFFGQGTRLTVV.

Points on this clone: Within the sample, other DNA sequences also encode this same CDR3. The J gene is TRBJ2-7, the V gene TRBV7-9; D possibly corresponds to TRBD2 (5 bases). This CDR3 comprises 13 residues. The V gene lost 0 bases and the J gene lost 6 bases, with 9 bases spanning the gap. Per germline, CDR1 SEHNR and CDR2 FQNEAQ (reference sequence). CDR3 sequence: CASSLALAGEQYF. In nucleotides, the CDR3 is TGTGCCAGCAGCTTAGCGCTAGCTGGCGAGCAGTACTTC.

Here the CDR3 reads CASSWDTDSSYEQYF. The CDR3 DNA follows: TGTGCCAGCAGTTGGGACACTGACTCTTCCTACGAGCAGTACTTC. The chain uses TRBV28 and TRBJ2-7; weak D call: TRBD1 (6 bases). The germline V and J ends were trimmed by 4 bases and 1 base, with 14 bases remaining between them. The germline CDR1 and CDR2 sequences are MDHEN and SYDVKM. The length of the CDR3 is 15 residues.

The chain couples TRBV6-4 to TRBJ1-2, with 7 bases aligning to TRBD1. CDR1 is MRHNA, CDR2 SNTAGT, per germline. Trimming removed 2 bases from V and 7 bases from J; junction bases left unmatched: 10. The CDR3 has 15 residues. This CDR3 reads CASSDGTTGAGGYTF. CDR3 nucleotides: TGTGCCAGCAGTGACGGGACTACAGGGGCAGGTGGCTACACCTTC.

The CDR3 loop is CASKLVWGTEAFF. CDR3 in DNA: TGTGCCAGCAAGTTGGTTTGGGGAACTGAAGCTTTCTTT. This chain uses TRBV27 with TRBJ1-1; D not certain. V lost 7 bases and J 5 bases, leaving 14 bases between the germline ends. This CDR3 spans 13 amino acids. Germline-derived CDR1 and CDR2 are MNHEY and SMNVEV (reference sequence).

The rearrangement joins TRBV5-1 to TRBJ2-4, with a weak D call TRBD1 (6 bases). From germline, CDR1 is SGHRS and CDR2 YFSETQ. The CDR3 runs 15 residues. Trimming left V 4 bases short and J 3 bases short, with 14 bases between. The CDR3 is CASSPPDRIKNIQYF. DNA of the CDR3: TGCGCCAGCAGCCCGCCGGACAGAATCAAAAACATTCAGTACTTC.

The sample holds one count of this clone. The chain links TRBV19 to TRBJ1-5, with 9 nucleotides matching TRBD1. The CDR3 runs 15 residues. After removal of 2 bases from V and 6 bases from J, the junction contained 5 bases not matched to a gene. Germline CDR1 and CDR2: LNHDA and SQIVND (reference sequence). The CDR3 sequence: CASSITRTGVQPQHF. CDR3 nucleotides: TGTGCCAGTAGTATAACTCGGACAGGGGTTCAGCCCCAGCATTTT.

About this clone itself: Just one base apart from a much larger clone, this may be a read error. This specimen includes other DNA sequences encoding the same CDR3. CDR3 nucleotide sequence: TGTGCCAGCAGCGCAGGGGGGAATCAGCCCCAGCATTTT. This gives the protein CASSAGGNQPQHF. The chain is built from TRBV7-9 and TRBJ1-5; 7 positions agree with TRBD1. The CDR3 is made up of 13 amino acids. J lost 4 bases, V lost 5 bases, and 2 bases had no gene match. Germline-derived CDR1 and CDR2 are SEHNR and FQNEAQ (reference sequence).

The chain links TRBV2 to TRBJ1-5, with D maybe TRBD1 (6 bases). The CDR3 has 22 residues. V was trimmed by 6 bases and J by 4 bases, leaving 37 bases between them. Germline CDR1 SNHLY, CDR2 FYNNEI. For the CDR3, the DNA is TGTGCCAGCAGCCCGACCCTACACGCTCAGATGGAGGGGGGCGCTGGTAATCAGCCCCAGCATTTT. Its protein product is CASSPTLHAQMEGGAGNQPQHF. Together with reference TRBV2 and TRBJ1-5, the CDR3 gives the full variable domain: EPEVTQTPSHQVTQMGQEVILRCVPISNHLYFYWYRQILGQKVEFLVSFYNNEISEKSEIFDDQFSVERPDGSNFTLKIRSTKLEDSAMYFCASSPTLHAQMEGGAGNQPQHFGDGTRLSIL.

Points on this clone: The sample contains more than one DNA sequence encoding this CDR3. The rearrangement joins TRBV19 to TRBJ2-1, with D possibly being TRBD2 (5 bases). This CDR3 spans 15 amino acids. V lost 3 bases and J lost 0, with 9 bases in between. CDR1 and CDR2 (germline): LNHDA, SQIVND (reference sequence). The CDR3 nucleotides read TGTGCCAGTAGTATCAAGCGGAGCTCCTACAATGAGCAGTTCTTC. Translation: CASSIKRSSYNEQFF.

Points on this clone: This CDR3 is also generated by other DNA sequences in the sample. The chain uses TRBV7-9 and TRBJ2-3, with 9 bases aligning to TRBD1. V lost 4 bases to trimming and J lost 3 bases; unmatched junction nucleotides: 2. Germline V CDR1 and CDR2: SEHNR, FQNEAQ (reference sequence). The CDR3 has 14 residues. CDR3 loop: CASSSGQGTDTQYF. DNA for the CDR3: TGTGCCAGCAGCTCGGGACAGGGAACAGATACGCAGTATTTT. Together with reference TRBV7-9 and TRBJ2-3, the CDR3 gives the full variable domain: DTGVSQNPRHKITKRGQNVTFRCDPISEHNRLYWYRQTLGQGPEFLTYFQNEAQLEKSRLLSDRFSAERPKGSFSTLEIQRTEQGDSAMYLCASSSGQGTDTQYFGPGTRLTVL.